Following are 27 T cell receptor beta chains from one sample sequenced in a study of shared clonotypes between healthy human individuals. TCRdb keeps only in-frame clones here, not all; method: immunoSEQ multiplex PCR. The sample contains 1 million to 1.2 million clones, approximately 80% of which appear only once. Material for sequencing was memory CD4+ T cells from PBMCs. Regarding subset: CD45RA-negative fraction. Receptors originate from a man between 18 and 29 years old in good health. Some clones in this sample may be carry-over from other donors' samples.

In this sample, this clone turned up a few times. The chain is built from TRBV11-2 and TRBJ2-1; D gene uncertain. The length of the CDR3 is 15 residues. CDR1 is SGHAT and CDR2 is FQNNGV in the germline V gene. V was shortened by 5 bases and J by 0 bases, with 11 bases between the two germline ends. The CDR3 DNA reads TGTGCCAGCAGCCCCCTGCGAAGCTCCTACAATGAGCAGTTCTTC. Protein: CASSPLRSSYNEQFF. Looking up the rest from reference TRBV11-2 and TRBJ2-1 gives the full variable domain: EAGVAQSPRYKIIEKRQSVAFWCNPISGHATLYWYQQILGQGPKLLIQFQNNGVVDDSQLPKDRFSAERLKGVDSTLKIQPAKLEDSAVYLCASSPLRSSYNEQFFGPGTRLTVL.

This clone was observed a handful of times. This chain connects TRBV18 to TRBJ1-2, with D unresolved. Germline V gives CDR1 KGHSH, CDR2 LQKENI. The CDR3 length is 13 residues. Trimming removed 6 bases at V and 4 bases at J, with 12 bases between. The CDR3 nucleotides are TGTGCCAGCTCCGAGTCCAGGTTCTATGGCTACACCTTC. Amino acid sequence: CASSESRFYGYTF.

This chain links TRBV7-2 with TRBJ2-1; D is ambiguous. Germline V gene lookup returns CDR1 SGHTA and CDR2 FQGNSA. Between the trimmed V and J ends, which lost 3 bases and 4 bases, there was a span of 7 bases. The length of the CDR3 is 13 residues. The CDR3 reads CASSFDGYNEQFF. CDR3 bases: TGTGCCAGCAGCTTCGACGGATACAATGAGCAGTTCTTC.

The chain couples TRBV14 to TRBJ2-4, with TRBD1 matching over 7 bases. V trimming: 3 bases; J trimming: 5 bases; junction bases outside the gene matches: 4. The CDR3 contains 14 residues. Germline assignment: CDR1 SGHDN and CDR2 FVKESK. The CDR3 spells CASSQNRGENIQYF. CDR3 DNA sequence: TGTGCCAGCAGCCAGAACAGGGGCGAAAACATTCAGTACTTC. Variable domain in full (rest from reference TRBV14 and TRBJ2-4): EAGVTQFPSHSVIEKGQTVTLRCDPISGHDNLYWYRRVMGKEIKFLLHFVKESKQDESGMPNNRFLAERTGGTYSTLKVQPAELEDSGVYFCASSQNRGENIQYFGAGTRLSVL.

This chain links TRBV19 with TRBJ1-1; D is perhaps TRBD1 (5 bases). In germline, CDR1 is LNHDA, CDR2 SQIVND (reference sequence). V shed 4 bases and J shed 1 base, with 16 bases lying between them. This CDR3 is built from 16 residues. CDR3 sequence: CASSRVLGVKNTEAFF. The CDR3 coding sequence is TGTGCCAGTAGTAGGGTGTTGGGGGTCAAGAACACTGAAGCTTTCTTT.

The chain employs TRBV28 and TRBJ1-2; 10 positions agree with TRBD1. Looked up from germline, CDR1 is MDHEN and CDR2 is SYDVKM. The CDR3 contains 16 residues. The V segment lost 5 bases and the J segment 5 bases; nucleotides outside the gene matches: 11. Here the CDR3 DNA reads TGTGCCAGCAGTCAAAGTCGACAGGGGGCTCGGTATGGCTACACCTTC. As protein: CASSQSRQGARYGYTF.

This chain connects TRBV19 to TRBJ1-5; D gene ambiguous. Germline V gene lookup returns CDR1 LNHDA and CDR2 SQIVND (reference sequence). The CDR3 length is 17 residues. The germline V and J ends were trimmed by 3 bases and 5 bases, with 20 bases remaining between them. The CDR3 reads CASSMETTAGAYQPQHF. CDR3 sequence (DNA): TGTGCCAGTAGTATGGAAACAACGGCAGGAGCCTATCAGCCCCAGCATTTT.

The chain employs TRBV28 and TRBJ2-1; possibly TRBD1 for D (6 bases). The germline V gene encodes CDR1 MDHEN and CDR2 SYDVKM. CDR3 size: 17 residues. The V end lost 5 bases, the J end lost 1 base, and 18 bases lay between the germline ends. The CDR3 spells CASSTLTGLSSYNEQFF. The DNA of the CDR3 is TGTGCCAGCAGTACACTCACAGGGCTTAGTTCCTACAATGAGCAGTTCTTC.

The chain is built from TRBV10-2 and TRBJ1-5, with 9 bases identical to TRBD1. Germline CDR1 is WSHSY and CDR2 is SAAADI. J was trimmed by 7 bases and V by 6 bases; bases with no gene match: 10. The CDR3 sequence is 15 residues long. The CDR3 nucleotides read TGCGCCAGCAGCCGCCGGGACAGGGCAGGGCAGCCCCAGCATTTT. Amino acids: CASSRRDRAGQPQHF.

The chain carries TRBV5-1 and TRBJ1-3; D remains ambiguous. The CDR3 sequence is 15 residues long. From germline, CDR1 is SGHRS and CDR2 YFSETQ. Between the trimmed V and J ends, which lost 5 bases and 0 bases, there was a span of 12 bases. CDR3 protein: CASRRSADSGNTIYF. DNA of the CDR3: TGCGCCAGCAGACGGTCAGCCGACTCTGGAAACACCATATATTTT. Based on the CDR3 plus reference TRBV5-1 and TRBJ1-3, the full variable domain is KAGVTQTPRYLIKTRGQQVTLSCSPISGHRSVSWYQQTPGQGLQFLFEYFSETQRNKGNFPGRFSGRQFSNSRSEMNVSTLELGDSALYLCASRRSADSGNTIYFGEGSWLTVV.

The sample holds many counts of this clone. The chain links TRBV5-5 to TRBJ2-3, with TRBD1 matching over 7 bases. After removal of 3 bases from V and 3 bases from J, the junction contained 10 bases not matched to a gene. The germline gives CDR1 SGHKS, CDR2 YYEKEE (reference sequence). This CDR3 is 16 amino acids long. CDR3 residues: CASSSGTGAPTDTQYF. In DNA, the CDR3 is TGTGCCAGCAGCTCGGGAACAGGGGCACCGACAGATACGCAGTATTTT.

The CDR3: CASTSRDGDGYTF. The CDR3 DNA reads TGCGCCAGCACGTCCCGGGACGGTGATGGCTACACCTTC. V usage is TRBV5-1 and J usage is TRBJ1-2, with a tentative D call TRBD1 (5 bases). The V and J ends lost 6 bases and 6 bases respectively, with 15 bases between them. The germline V gene has CDR1 SGHRS and CDR2 YFSETQ. The CDR3 covers 13 residues.

This clone occurred a few times. The chain links TRBV6-1 to TRBJ2-2, with D possibly being TRBD1 (5 bases). V was shortened by 6 bases and J by 5 bases, with 13 bases between the two germline ends. Germline V gives CDR1 MNHNS, CDR2 SASEGT. CDR3 length: 14 residues. CDR3 DNA: TGTGCCAGCAGGTGGGGCCCCGCAACCGGGGAGCTGTTTTTT. Translating it yields CASRWGPATGELFF.

The V and J genes are TRBV7-9 and TRBJ2-7; 8 bases align to TRBD1. Germline V CDR1 and CDR2: SEHNR, FQNEAQ (reference sequence). With V trimmed by 5 bases and J by 3 bases, 15 bases remained unmatched. The CDR3 totals 17 residues. CDR3 sequence (DNA): TGTGCCAGCAGCCCCGGACAGGGCGAGTTCGGGCTCTACGAGCAGTACTTC. The encoded protein is CASSPGQGEFGLYEQYF.

This clone was counted between two and nine times. The CDR3 sequence is CASSLRSERSYTF. The CDR3 DNA follows: TGCGCCAGCAGCTTGCGGTCGGAGAGGAGCTACACCTTC. The chain carries TRBV5-1 and TRBJ1-2; D not certain. Deletions cut 1 base from V and 9 bases from J, with 13 bases between. The germline CDR1 and CDR2 sequences are SGHRS and YFSETQ. The CDR3 length is 13 residues.

To note about this clone: This likely came from a read error, as a far larger clone is one base away. The same CDR3 arises from other DNA sequences in this sample as well. The chain couples TRBV25-1 to TRBJ1-5; no firm D call. The CDR3 covers 15 residues. The germline gives CDR1 MGHDK, CDR2 SYGVNS. CDR3 in amino acids: CASSPSVGSNQPQHF. The DNA of the CDR3 is TGCGCCAGCAGCCCATCCGTGGGGAGCAATCAGCCCCAGCATTTT.

About this clone itself: One base separates it from a far larger clone, so it is likely a read error. The rearrangement links TRBV7-9 to TRBJ2-5; TRBD2 is a possible D gene (6 bases). CDR1 and CDR2 (germline): SEHNR, FQNEAQ (reference sequence). This CDR3 has 18 residues. The CDR3 coding sequence is TGTACCAGCAGCTGGGGCTGGGACTCTATAAAGCGTCAGGAGACCCAGTACTTC. This sequence encodes CTSSWGWDSIKRQETQYF.

As concerns this clone: With a far larger clone one base away, a read error is the likely cause. This CDR3 is also generated by other DNA sequences in the sample. V gene TRBV28 combines with J gene TRBJ1-2; 7 nucleotides agree with TRBD1. The germline V gene encodes CDR1 MDHEN and CDR2 SYDVKM. The CDR3 length is 13 residues. Germline trimming cut 6 bases from V and 2 bases from J; bases unmatched to any gene: 3. The CDR3 sequence: CASSSTGNYGYTF. CDR3 nucleotides: TGTGCCAGCAGCTCGACAGGGAACTATGGCTACACCTTC.

This clone was seen just once. V gene TRBV6-1 combines with J gene TRBJ2-3; 9 bases are shared with TRBD2. Looked up from germline, CDR1 is MNHNS and CDR2 is SASEGT. The V segment lost 4 bases and the J segment 4 bases; nucleotides outside the gene matches: 6. This CDR3 has 15 amino acids. For the CDR3, the DNA is TGTGCCAGCAGTGGTAGCGGGAGCGGGGCAGATACGCAGTATTTT. Amino acids: CASSGSGSGADTQYF.

The chain links TRBV5-1 to TRBJ2-7; 7 bases match TRBD2. Looked up from germline, CDR1 is SGHRS and CDR2 is YFSETQ. Trimming took 5 bases from V and 0 from J; bases not matched to a gene: 11. CDR3 size: 16 residues. The CDR3 coding sequence is TGCGCCAGCAGGGTCGGCGGGAGAGGAGGCTCCTACGAGCAGTACTTC. Translation gives CASRVGGRGGSYEQYF.

The chain recombines TRBV27 with TRBJ2-7; TRBD1 matches 9 bases. Germline CDR1 is MNHEY and CDR2 is SMNVEV (reference sequence). V shed 3 bases, J shed 6 bases, and the junction held 9 bases outside the gene matches. This CDR3 has 15 residues. The CDR3, as DNA: TGTGCCAGCAGTTTCCGGGGGACAGGGACGGGCGAGCAGTACTTC. Residues: CASSFRGTGTGEQYF.

DNA of the CDR3: TGTGCCAGCAGCCAAGATGTGTGGGCGGGAGTCGGAGAGACCCAGTACTTC. Translation gives CASSQDVWAGVGETQYF. The chain joins TRBV14 to TRBJ2-5, with 7 bases lining up with TRBD2. The trim removed 0 bases at V and 4 bases at J, leaving 11 bases unmatched. CDR1 SGHDN and CDR2 FVKESK come from the germline V gene. The CDR3 is 17 residues long.

The chain carries TRBV18 and TRBJ1-2, with D maybe TRBD1 (5 bases). The CDR3 consists of 17 residues. Germline assignment: CDR1 KGHSH and CDR2 LQKENI. V lost 3 bases, J lost 3 bases, and 20 bases lay in between. The CDR3, as DNA: TGTGCCAGCTCACCCAACTCGGGGCAGGGCGCTTACTATGGCTACACCTTC. Translated: CASSPNSGQGAYYGYTF. The complete variable domain, with remaining parts taken from reference TRBV18 and TRBJ1-2, reads NAGVMQNPRHLVRRRGQEARLRCSPMKGHSHVYWYRQLPEEGLKFMVYLQKENIIDESGMPKERFSAEFPKEGPSILRIQQVVRGDSAAYFCASSPNSGQGAYYGYTFGSGTRLTVV.

This clone was seen a single time. The chain is built from TRBV30 and TRBJ2-3; D is possibly TRBD1 (6 bases). Deletions cut 3 bases from V and 5 bases from J, with 15 bases between. The CDR3 loop spans 14 amino acids. Per the germline V gene, CDR1 is GTSNPN and CDR2 is SVGIG (reference sequence). This chain's CDR3 is CAWSGTGLGDTQYF. In nucleotides, the CDR3 is TGTGCCTGGAGCGGAACAGGGTTAGGAGATACGCAGTATTTT.

This clone was counted a few times. The gene calls are TRBV7-8 and TRBJ1-4; D possibly corresponds to TRBD1 (5 bases). Germline-derived CDR1 and CDR2 are SGHVS and FQNEAQ. With 1 base removed from V and 7 bases from J, the gap between germline ends came to 19 bases. The CDR3 is 17 residues long. The CDR3 is CASSLGPGRGLSEKLFF. For the CDR3, the DNA is TGTGCCAGCAGCTTAGGTCCGGGGAGGGGACTGAGTGAAAAACTGTTTTTT.

The chain combines TRBV29-1 with TRBJ1-2; D not resolved. CDR1 and CDR2 (germline): SQVTM, ANQGSEA. CDR3 length equals 16 residues. The V gene lost 7 bases and the J gene lost 4 bases, with 25 bases spanning the gap. CDR3 nucleotides: TGCAGCGCCCCCTTAGTCGGAGGATCGGGATTCTATGGCTACACCTTC. It specifies CSAPLVGGSGFYGYTF.

Comment on this clone: A single base separates this from a much larger clone, so it may be a read error. The chain employs TRBV5-1 and TRBJ2-7, with 9 bases lining up with TRBD1. Germline CDR1 is SGHRS and CDR2 is YFSETQ. V was pared by 4 bases and J by 1 base, with 6 bases of the junction left unmatched. The CDR3 loop spans 15 amino acids. CDR3 in DNA: TGCGCCAGCAGCCCAACCGGGACAGGGTCCTACGAGCAGTACTTC. It specifies CASSPTGTGSYEQYF.